The clone carrying this T cell receptor (beta chain) came up a few times. These data originate in a study of blood T cell repertoires in COVID-19. CDR1 is SEHNR, CDR2 FQNEAQ, per germline (reference sequence). Trimming left V 1 base short and J 2 bases short, with 16 bases between. This CDR3 comprises 17 residues. Using immunoSEQ multiplex PCR, the repertoire was profiled, and TCRdb retains in-frame clones only, with some absent. In the table there are a few hundred thousand clones, 80% to 90% of which are singletons. This TCR was sampled from a woman between 45 and 60 years old who had recovered from COVID-19. Sequenced material: PBMCs or T cells enriched from blood (not recorded which). The rearrangement uses TRBV7-9 and TRBJ2-3; no reliable D call. The CDR3 loop is CASSLVMVQRPTDTQYF. CDR3 nucleotides: TGTGCCAGCAGCTTAGTCATGGTCCAGCGCCCCACAGATACGCAGTATTTT. Looking up the rest from reference TRBV7-9 and TRBJ2-3 gives the full variable domain: DTGVSQNPRHKITKRGQNVTFRCDPISEHNRLYWYRQTLGQGPEFLTYFQNEAQLEKSRLLSDRFSAERPKGSFSTLEIQRTEQGDSAMYLCASSLVMVQRPTDTQYFGPGTRLTVL.